Below, one T cell receptor (beta chain) is given with its context. Its antigen is unknown. These data originate in a study of a mutant IDH1 vaccine in newly diagnosed glioma. Sequencing used immunoSEQ multiplex PCR; TCRdb keeps in-frame clones, though not all of them. There are some 60,000 clones in the sample; 80% to 90% occur only once, and around 1.7% lies in the top ten. V shed 4 bases and J shed 8 bases, with 11 bases lying between them. Germline V lookup: CDR1 SNHLY, CDR2 FYNNEI. The CDR3 runs to 12 residues. The sample's time point: week 35, safety follow-up. All doses held 300 ug of mutant IDH1 20-mer peptide, with topical imiquimod.

The sequencing here drew on PBMCs, taken from a glioma patient whose treatment included an IDH1 peptide vaccine. V usage is TRBV2 and J usage is TRBJ1-2; tentative D call: TRBD1 (6 bases). The TCR originated in a man aged 35 to 55 with glioma. CDR3 nucleotides: TGTGCCAGCAGTGTTACAGGGCAGGGCTACACCTTC. It is translated as CASSVTGQGYTF.